Below, one T cell receptor beta chain is given with its context. What it binds is not known. This record belongs to a study of molecular identifiers for immune sequencing clone quantification. General observations from the study: In naive cells, under 1% of molecules belonged to clones above 20 RNA copies, against over 99% in effector cells.

Listed TCR primers, together with previously described methods, were used for the bulk TCR libraries. From the PCR reads, TCRdb called clonotypes with MiXCR, one entry per CDR3 protein. The table includes some 680,000 distinct CDR3 sequences, about 25% detected once. The CDR3 is 19 residues long. CDR1 is MNHEY, CDR2 SMNVEV, per germline (reference sequence). V was pared by 5 bases and J by 0 bases, with 14 bases of the junction left unmatched. The specimen sequenced was naive CD8+ T cells from blood, with Jurkat cell RNA spiked in. The sample's subset: FACS-sorted CD8+CD4-CCR7+CD45RA+ naive T cells. The receptor comes from a human donor in good health. Some libraries in this study had Jurkat cell RNA spiked in. The chain links TRBV27 to TRBJ2-4; 9 bases map to TRBD2. The CDR3 spells CASSPGVAGAPIAKNIQYF. The CDR3 coding sequence is TGTGCCAGCAGTCCCGGGGTAGCGGGAGCTCCAATAGCCAAAAACATTCAGTACTTC.